This T cell receptor beta chain was profiled in a study of blood T cell repertoires in COVID-19. Study-wide context: Donors in the United States, Italy and Spain gave samples during acute or convalescent COVID-19.

Methods used by the authors: Amplification of reference gene primers was used by the study to estimate nucleated cell counts. Using immunoSEQ multiplex PCR, the repertoire was profiled, and TCRdb retains in-frame clones only, with some absent. That table supplies the V and J calls and clone size; D and trimming were determined from the DNA. Here the sample spans about 210,000 clones, roughly 82% being singletons. The CDR3 covers 13 residues. Germline CDR1 GTSNPN, CDR2 SVGIG (reference sequence). V was trimmed by 3 bases and J by 7 bases, leaving 10 bases between them. The chain has TRBV30 and TRBJ1-6; no clear D. This clonotype was obtained from a man aged 40-49 years who had recovered from COVID-19. The sample comprised peripheral blood. The CDR3 DNA follows: TGTGCCTGGAGCAATCGGGGAAATTCACCCCTCCACTTT. It specifies CAWSNRGNSPLHF.